Following are 15 T cell receptor beta chains from one sample sequenced in a study of a mutant IDH1 vaccine in newly diagnosed glioma (dated by TCRdb to 2020 to 2023). Antigen specificity for these receptors is unknown. The time point label of this sample denotes: week 11, during vaccination. Each vaccine dose was 300 ug of a 20-mer mutant IDH1 peptide in Montanide, given subcutaneously with topical imiquimod. Library preparation employed the immunoSEQ multiplex PCR assay. TCRdb stores this immuneACCESS table with in-frame sequences only. Part of the clones is absent; in the studies checked, under half of the shortfall reflects unresolved V genes, and no reason is known for the rest. This sample lists 30,000 to 35,000 clones; nearly 90% were detected once. Clones ranked in the top ten supply more than 20% of the sample. Sequencing was performed on PBMCs, taken from a glioma patient whose treatment included an IDH1 peptide vaccine. These TCRs come from a man between 18 and 35 years old with glioma.

The chain combines TRBV4-1 with TRBJ2-4; D gene unclear. Between the trimmed V and J ends, which lost 3 bases and 0 bases, there was a span of 15 bases. This CDR3 spans 17 amino acids. In germline, CDR1 is MGHRA, CDR2 YSYEKL. CDR3: CASSQPTVTLAKNIQYF. CDR3 bases: TGCGCCAGCAGCCAGCCCACAGTAACTCTAGCCAAAAACATTCAGTACTTC.

This clone was counted only a few times. The chain is built from TRBV6-1 and TRBJ2-5; D remains unclear. This CDR3 spans 11 amino acids. V was pared by 5 bases and J by 1 base, with 2 bases between. Per the germline V gene, CDR1 is MNHNS and CDR2 is SASEGT. This CDR3 is CASSTQETQYF. The CDR3 DNA is TGTGCCAGCAGTACCCAAGAGACCCAGTACTTC.

The V gene is TRBV28, the J gene TRBJ1-2; D is uncertain. Per the germline V gene, CDR1 is MDHEN and CDR2 is SYDVKM. The CDR3 length is 12 residues. The V and J ends lost 5 bases and 8 bases respectively, with 12 bases between them. The CDR3 region is CASSAGPGGYTF. The CDR3 DNA follows: TGTGCCAGCAGTGCAGGACCAGGAGGCTACACCTTC.

This chain connects TRBV5-6 to TRBJ1-1; 7 positions agree with TRBD1. Trimming cost V 4 bases and J 0 bases; bases outside gene matches: 6. This CDR3 region has 15 residues. The germline gives CDR1 SGHDT, CDR2 YYEEEE. CDR3 sequence reads: CASSPDRSMNTEAFF. The CDR3 DNA follows: TGTGCCAGCAGCCCGGACAGGTCGATGAACACTGAAGCTTTCTTT.

Turning to this clone: One end of the junction does not line up with germline, which may come from a read error. CDR3 amino acids: CASSLVKREGPSF. CDR3 coding DNA: TGTGCCAGCAGCTTAGTAAAGCGGGAGGGCCCCTCTTTT. J is TRBJ2-3 and V is TRBV7-2, with TRBD2 matching over 10 bases. The CDR3 has 13 amino acids. Germline assignment: CDR1 SGHTA and CDR2 FQGNSA.

This chain uses TRBV13 with TRBJ2-1; D perhaps matches TRBD2 (6 bases). The CDR3 sequence is 14 residues long. Germline assignment: CDR1 PRHDT and CDR2 FYEKMQ (reference sequence). V gave up 5 bases and J gave up 8 bases, with 16 bases separating them. CDR3 in amino acids: CASSGGLTSHEQFF. For the CDR3, the DNA is TGTGCCAGCAGCGGGGGACTTACGAGCCATGAGCAGTTCTTC.

This chain uses TRBV28 with TRBJ2-7; 10 bases line up with TRBD2. This CDR3 has 14 residues. V dropped 6 bases and J dropped 4; count of bases not matched to a gene: 6. Per the germline V gene, CDR1 is MDHEN and CDR2 is SYDVKM. The CDR3 is CASRLTSGTYEQYF. CDR3 DNA sequence: TGTGCCAGCAGGCTAACTAGCGGGACATACGAGCAGTACTTC.

Here the CDR3 DNA reads TGTGCCATCAGTGATACGCGGGGCCCAGAGCAGTACTTC. This gives the protein CAISDTRGPEQYF. The chain joins TRBV10-3 to TRBJ2-7, with D perhaps TRBD2 (6 bases). Trimming pared 3 bases from V and 7 bases from J, leaving 13 bases between. In germline, CDR1 is ENHRY, CDR2 SYGVKD. The CDR3 consists of 13 residues.

The chain couples TRBV4-2 to TRBJ2-1, with 7 bases lining up with TRBD2. V dropped 1 base and J dropped 8; count of bases not matched to a gene: 8. CDR1 and CDR2 (germline): LGHNA, YNFKEQ. The CDR3 loop spans 15 amino acids. For the CDR3, the DNA is TGTGCCAGCAGCCAAGGTGCGGGAGCAGTTGATGAGCAGTTCTTC. Translating gives CASSQGAGAVDEQFF.

V is TRBV7-6 and J is TRBJ2-7, with D hard to call. The V gene lost 0 bases and the J gene lost 9 bases, with 15 bases spanning the gap. Germline V gene data show CDR1 as SGHVS and CDR2 as FNYEAQ. This CDR3 spans 14 amino acids. CDR3 sequence: CASSLATPTSGQYF. The CDR3 nucleotides read TGTGCCAGCAGCTTAGCGACGCCCACTTCGGGGCAGTACTTC.

The chain couples TRBV5-1 to TRBJ2-1, with 10 bases that match TRBD2. V lost 3 bases to trimming and J lost 0 bases; unmatched junction nucleotides: 12. This CDR3 spans 19 amino acids. The germline gives CDR1 SGHRS, CDR2 YFSETQ. CDR3 nucleotide sequence: TGCGCCAGCAGCTGGACTAGCGGTGATTTCTCTAGCTCCTACAATGAGCAGTTCTTC. Amino acid sequence: CASSWTSGDFSSSYNEQFF.

The chain links TRBV30 to TRBJ1-1; 7 bases match TRBD1. CDR3 length: 12 residues. In germline, CDR1 is GTSNPN, CDR2 SVGIG (reference sequence). Trimming removed 5 bases from V and 4 bases from J; junction bases left unmatched: 4. CDR3 loop: CAWVAGGTEAFF. CDR3 nucleotides: TGTGCCTGGGTGGCAGGGGGCACTGAAGCTTTCTTT.

This chain links TRBV5-6 with TRBJ2-2; TRBD1 is a possible D gene (5 bases). The CDR3 runs 19 residues. V was shortened by 0 bases and J by 4 bases, with 22 bases between the two germline ends. Germline V CDR1 and CDR2: SGHDT, YYEEEE. The CDR3 loop is CASSLVRVVRTKVTGELFF. CDR3 nucleotide sequence: TGTGCCAGCAGCTTGGTACGTGTAGTTCGGACAAAAGTCACCGGGGAGCTGTTTTTT.

The chain couples TRBV5-1 to TRBJ1-1; D ambiguous. Trimming pared 0 bases from V and 5 bases from J, leaving 11 bases between. The CDR3 sequence is 14 residues long. CDR1 and CDR2 from the germline V gene are SGHRS and YFSETQ. CDR3 protein: CASSLAEGRTEAFF. CDR3 bases: TGCGCCAGCAGCTTGGCCGAAGGGAGGACTGAAGCTTTCTTT.

The rearrangement links TRBV6-1 to TRBJ1-5; TRBD1 aligns across 10 bases. CDR1 is MNHNS and CDR2 is SASEGT in the germline V gene. The J segment lost 2 bases and the V segment lost 8 bases, leaving 6 bases of the junction unmatched. The CDR3 contains 15 residues. CDR3 bases: TGTGCCAGCGCCTCCGGGACAGGGGGCAATCAGCCCCAGCATTTT. It is translated as CASASGTGGNQPQHF.